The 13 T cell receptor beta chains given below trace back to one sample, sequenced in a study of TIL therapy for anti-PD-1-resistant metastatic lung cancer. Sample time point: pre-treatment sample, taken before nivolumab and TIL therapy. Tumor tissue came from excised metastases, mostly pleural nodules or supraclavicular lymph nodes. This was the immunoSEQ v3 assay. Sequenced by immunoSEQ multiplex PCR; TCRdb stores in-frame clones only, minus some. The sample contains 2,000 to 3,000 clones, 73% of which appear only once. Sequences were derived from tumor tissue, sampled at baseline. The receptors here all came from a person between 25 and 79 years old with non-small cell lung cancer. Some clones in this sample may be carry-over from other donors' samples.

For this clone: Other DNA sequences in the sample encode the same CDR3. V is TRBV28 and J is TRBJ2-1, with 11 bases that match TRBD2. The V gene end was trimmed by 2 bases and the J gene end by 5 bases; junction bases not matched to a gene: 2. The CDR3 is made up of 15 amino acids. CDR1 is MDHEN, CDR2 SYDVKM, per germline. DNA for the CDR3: TGTGCCAGCAGTTTACTAGCGGGAGGCAACAATGAGCAGTTCTTC. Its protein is CASSLLAGGNNEQFF.

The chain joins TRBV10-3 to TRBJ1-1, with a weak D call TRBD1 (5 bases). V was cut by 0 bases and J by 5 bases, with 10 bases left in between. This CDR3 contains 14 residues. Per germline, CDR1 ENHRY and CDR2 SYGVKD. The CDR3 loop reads CAISESTGGTEAFF. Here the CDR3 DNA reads TGTGCCATCAGTGAGTCGACCGGGGGGACTGAAGCTTTCTTT.

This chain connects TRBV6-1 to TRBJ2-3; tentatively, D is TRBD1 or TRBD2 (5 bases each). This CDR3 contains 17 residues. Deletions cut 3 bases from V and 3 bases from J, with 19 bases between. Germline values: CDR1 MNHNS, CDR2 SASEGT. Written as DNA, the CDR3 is TGTGCCAGCAGTGACTACGGGACGCCGGGACGGACAGATACGCAGTATTTT. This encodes CASSDYGTPGRTDTQYF.

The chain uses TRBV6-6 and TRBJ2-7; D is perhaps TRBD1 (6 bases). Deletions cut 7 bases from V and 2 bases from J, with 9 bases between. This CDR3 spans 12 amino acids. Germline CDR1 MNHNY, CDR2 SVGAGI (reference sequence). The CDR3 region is CASKGQTYEQYF. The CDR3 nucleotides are TGTGCCAGCAAGGGACAAACCTACGAGCAGTACTTC.

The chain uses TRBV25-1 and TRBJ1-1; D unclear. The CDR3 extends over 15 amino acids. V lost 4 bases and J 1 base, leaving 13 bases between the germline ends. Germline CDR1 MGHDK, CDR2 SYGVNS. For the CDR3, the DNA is TGTGCCAGCAGTGCATTTGGACGCCCGAACACTGAAGCTTTCTTT. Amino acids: CASSAFGRPNTEAFF. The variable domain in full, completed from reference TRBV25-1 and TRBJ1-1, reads EADIYQTPRYLVIGTGKKITLECSQTMGHDKMYWYQQDPGMELHLIHYSYGVNSTEKGDLSSESTVSRIRTEHFPLTLESARPSHTSQYLCASSAFGRPNTEAFFGQGTRLTVV.

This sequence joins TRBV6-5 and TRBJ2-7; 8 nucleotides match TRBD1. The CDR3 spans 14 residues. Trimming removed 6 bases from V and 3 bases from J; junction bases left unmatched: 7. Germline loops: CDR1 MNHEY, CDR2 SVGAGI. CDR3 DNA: TGTGCCAGCAGCAAGGGGGACAGGATCTACGAGCAGTACTTC. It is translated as CASSKGDRIYEQYF.

The CDR3 loop reads CASSLLGYSNQPQHF. CDR3 DNA sequence: TGTGCCAGCAGTTTACTGGGGTATAGCAATCAGCCCCAGCATTTT. The rearrangement links TRBV28 to TRBJ1-5; D call uncertain. This CDR3 is 15 amino acids long. Trimming took off 2 bases at V and 0 bases at J, with 8 bases between the two ends. Germline values: CDR1 MDHEN, CDR2 SYDVKM.

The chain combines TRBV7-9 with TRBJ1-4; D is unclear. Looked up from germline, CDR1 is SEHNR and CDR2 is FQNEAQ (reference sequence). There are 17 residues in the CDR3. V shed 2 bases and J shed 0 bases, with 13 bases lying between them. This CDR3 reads CASSLLSAFATNEKLFF. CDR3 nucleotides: TGTGCCAGCAGCTTATTATCGGCCTTCGCAACTAATGAAAAACTGTTTTTT.

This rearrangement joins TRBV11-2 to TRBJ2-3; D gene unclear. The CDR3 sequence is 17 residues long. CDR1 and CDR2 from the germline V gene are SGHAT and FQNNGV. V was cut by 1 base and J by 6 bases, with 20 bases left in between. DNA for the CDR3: TGTGCCAGCAGCTTAGCATCGTCTAGTCGGTCCGGGGATACGCAGTATTTT. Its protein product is CASSLASSSRSGDTQYF. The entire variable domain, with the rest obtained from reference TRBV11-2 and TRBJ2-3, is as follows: EAGVAQSPRYKIIEKRQSVAFWCNPISGHATLYWYQQILGQGPKLLIQFQNNGVVDDSQLPKDRFSAERLKGVDSTLKIQPAKLEDSAVYLCASSLASSSRSGDTQYFGPGTRLTVL.

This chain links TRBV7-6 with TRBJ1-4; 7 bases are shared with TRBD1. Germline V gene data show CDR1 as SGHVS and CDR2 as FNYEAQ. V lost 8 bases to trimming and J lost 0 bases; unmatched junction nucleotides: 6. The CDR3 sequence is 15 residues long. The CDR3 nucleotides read TGTGCCAGCGCCCCGGGACAGACAACTAATGAAAAACTGTTTTTT. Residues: CASAPGQTTNEKLFF.

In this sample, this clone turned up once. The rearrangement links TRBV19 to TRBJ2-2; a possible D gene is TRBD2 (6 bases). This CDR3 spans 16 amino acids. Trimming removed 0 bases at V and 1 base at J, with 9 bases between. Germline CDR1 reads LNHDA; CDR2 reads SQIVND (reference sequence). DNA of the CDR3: TGTGCCAGTAGTATAGATTTCGGGAGGAACACCGGGGAGCTGTTTTTT. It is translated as CASSIDFGRNTGELFF.

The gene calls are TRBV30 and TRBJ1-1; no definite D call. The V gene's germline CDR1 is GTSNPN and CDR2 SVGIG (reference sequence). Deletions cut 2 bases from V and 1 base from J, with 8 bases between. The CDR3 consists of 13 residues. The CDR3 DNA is TGTGCCTGGAGTTGGGAGGCGAACACTGAAGCTTTCTTT. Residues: CAWSWEANTEAFF.

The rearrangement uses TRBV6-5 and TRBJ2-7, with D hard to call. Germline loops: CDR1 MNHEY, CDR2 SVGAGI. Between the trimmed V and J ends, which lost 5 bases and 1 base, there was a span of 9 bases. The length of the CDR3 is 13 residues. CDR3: CASSAVASYEQYF. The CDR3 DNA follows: TGTGCCAGCAGTGCAGTGGCGTCCTACGAGCAGTACTTC.